A single sample gave rise to the 22 T cell receptor beta chains below, sequenced in a study of chemoradiotherapy in HPV16-positive cancers. Assay: immunoSEQ multiplex PCR; the TCRdb copy retains only in-frame clones and omits some. Of fewer than 25,000 clones detected, roughly 89% appear once; the ten largest clones hold just under 6%. The sequenced sample was blood, obtained from a patient who underwent chemoradiotherapy. The receptors originated from a human donor with HPV-associated anogenital cancer.

The CDR3 protein is CASGLKAGGGLRDYGYTF. CDR3 nucleotide sequence: TGTGCCAGCGGTCTAAAGGCGGGTGGGGGCCTCAGGGACTATGGCTACACCTTC. This chain links TRBV2 with TRBJ1-2; a weak D match, TRBD1 (6 bases). CDR3 length: 18 amino acids. Germline values: CDR1 SNHLY, CDR2 FYNNEI. V was clipped by 8 bases and J by 3 bases, with 28 bases between them.

CDR3 nucleotides: TGTGCCAGCAGCCAAAGGGACACGCTCCCCTATGGCTACACCTTC. Protein: CASSQRDTLPYGYTF. The rearrangement uses TRBV4-2 and TRBJ1-2, with D perhaps matching TRBD1 (6 bases). The V end was cut by 2 bases, the J end by 4 bases, with 14 bases between. The CDR3 covers 15 residues. From germline, CDR1 is LGHNA and CDR2 YNFKEQ.

The table lists this clone with a few counts. This chain joins TRBV6-1 and TRBJ1-1; 7 nucleotides align to TRBD1. The V segment lost 7 bases and the J segment 1 base; nucleotides outside the gene matches: 6. This CDR3 has 14 amino acids. Germline loops: CDR1 MNHNS, CDR2 SASEGT. CDR3 in amino acids: CASNPGQRNTEAFF. CDR3 DNA sequence: TGTGCCAGCAACCCGGGACAGAGGAACACTGAAGCTTTCTTT.

This chain links TRBV19 with TRBJ2-1, with 10 bases that match TRBD2. V lost 5 bases and J lost 9; bases outside the gene matches: 4. The CDR3 has 13 residues. The germline CDR1 and CDR2 sequences are LNHDA and SQIVND (reference sequence). CDR3 sequence (DNA): TGTGCCAGTAGTGTCCGACTAGCGGGTGAGCAGTTCTTC. This encodes CASSVRLAGEQFF.

The rearrangement uses TRBV9 and TRBJ2-5, with unresolved D. Germline values: CDR1 SGDLS, CDR2 YYNGEE. Trimming took 4 bases from V and 5 from J, leaving 9 bases between them. This CDR3 region has 12 residues. The CDR3 DNA is TGTGCCAGCAGCCCGGGTTGGGAGACCCAGTACTTC. Translated: CASSPGWETQYF. Full variable domain (remainder filled in from reference TRBV9 and TRBJ2-5): DSGVTQTPKHLITATGQRVTLRCSPRSGDLSVYWYQQSLDQGLQFLIQYYNGEERAKGNILERFSAQQFPDLHSELNLSSLELGDSALYFCASSPGWETQYFGPGTRLLVL.

This chain links TRBV19 with TRBJ2-3; a possible D gene is TRBD1 (6 bases). This CDR3 region has 16 residues. Trimming took 4 bases from V and 4 from J, leaving 18 bases between them. Germline assignment: CDR1 LNHDA and CDR2 SQIVND (reference sequence). The CDR3 DNA is TGTGCCAGTAGTACAACAGGGTCCGGGGTCTCAGATACGCAGTATTTT. Translated: CASSTTGSGVSDTQYF.

The V and J genes are TRBV5-1 and TRBJ1-2; D is possibly TRBD1 (5 bases). Germline V CDR1 and CDR2: SGHRS, YFSETQ. V was cut by 2 bases and J by 3 bases, with 17 bases left in between. The CDR3 is 16 amino acids. The CDR3 DNA sequence: TGCGCCAGCAGCTTTGTTTCGAGGGGATGGGACTATGGCTACACCTTC. The encoded protein is CASSFVSRGWDYGYTF.

The chain recombines TRBV27 with TRBJ2-7; 7 bases line up with TRBD2. The germline gives CDR1 MNHEY, CDR2 SMNVEV (reference sequence). The trim removed 3 bases at V and 3 bases at J, leaving 2 bases unmatched. This CDR3 spans 13 amino acids. The CDR3 bases are TGTGCCAGCAGTTTGGTAGCGGGCTACGAGCAGTACTTC. Its protein product is CASSLVAGYEQYF.

The CDR3 sequence: CASSRQQGANTGELFF. CDR3 sequence (DNA): TGTGCCAGCAGCCGTCAACAGGGGGCGAACACCGGGGAGCTGTTTTTT. The chain couples TRBV7-8 to TRBJ2-2; 8 nucleotides agree with TRBD1. CDR3 length: 16 amino acids. The V gene end was trimmed by 5 bases and the J gene end by 0 bases; junction bases not matched to a gene: 5. CDR1 SGHVS and CDR2 FQNEAQ come from the germline V gene.

The chain couples TRBV7-9 to TRBJ1-2, with 11 positions matching TRBD1. This CDR3 spans 13 amino acids. V lost 5 bases to trimming and J lost 6 bases; unmatched junction nucleotides: 2. From germline, CDR1 is SEHNR and CDR2 FQNEAQ (reference sequence). The CDR3 protein is CASSRTGGDGYTF. The CDR3 DNA sequence: TGTGCCAGCAGCCGGACAGGGGGCGATGGCTACACCTTC.

The V gene is TRBV18, the J gene TRBJ2-3, with D possibly being TRBD1 (6 bases). The CDR3 contains 13 residues. CDR1 and CDR2 from the germline V gene are KGHSH and LQKENI. Trimming pared 8 bases from V and 4 bases from J, leaving 13 bases between. The CDR3 DNA reads as TGTGCCAGCACTACAGGGTGGGCAGATACGCAGTATTTT. Protein sequence: CASTTGWADTQYF.

The V gene is TRBV19, the J gene TRBJ2-3; TRBD2 agrees at 12 bases. The CDR3 covers 14 residues. Germline-derived CDR1 and CDR2 are LNHDA and SQIVND (reference sequence). V gave up 10 bases and J gave up 5 bases; unmatched junction bases: 7. CDR3 region: CATTSGGHEDTQYF. The CDR3, as DNA: TGTGCCACCACTAGCGGGGGGCACGAAGATACGCAGTATTTT.

The chain joins TRBV29-1 to TRBJ2-5; no reliable D call. The CDR3 is 11 amino acids. V lost 4 bases to trimming and J lost 5 bases, with 8 bases between them. Germline V gives CDR1 SQVTM, CDR2 ANQGSEA. The CDR3 reads CSVVSGETQYF. CDR3 DNA: TGCAGCGTTGTTTCCGGGGAGACCCAGTACTTC.

This chain joins TRBV11-3 and TRBJ2-7; either TRBD1 or TRBD2 may fit D (5 bases each). The CDR3 is made up of 14 amino acids. With 5 bases removed from V and 1 base from J, the gap between germline ends came to 12 bases. Germline loops: CDR1 SGHNT, CDR2 YENEEA. The CDR3 DNA reads TGTGCCAGCAGCCCCGGGACGGTTTCCTACGAGCAGTACTTC. Protein sequence: CASSPGTVSYEQYF.

J is TRBJ1-3 and V is TRBV7-2; D unclear. Germline CDR1 reads SGHTA; CDR2 reads FQGNSA. V was shortened by 0 bases and J by 0 bases, with 6 bases between the two germline ends. This CDR3 is built from 15 residues. CDR3 nucleotide sequence: TGTGCCAGCAGCTTAGCACGGCACTCTGGAAACACCATATATTTT. It encodes CASSLARHSGNTIYF.

The chain couples TRBV7-8 to TRBJ1-3; D is uncertain. V gave up 0 bases and J gave up 4 bases, with 13 bases separating them. The CDR3 totals 16 residues. CDR1 SGHVS and CDR2 FQNEAQ come from the germline V gene. The chain's CDR3 is CASSLAAGAKGNTIYF. The CDR3, as DNA: TGTGCCAGCAGCTTAGCGGCGGGCGCGAAGGGAAACACCATATATTTT.

The rearrangement uses TRBV2 and TRBJ2-4, with TRBD2 identical over 13 bases. CDR3 length: 19 amino acids. V lost 8 bases to trimming and J lost 0 bases; unmatched junction nucleotides: 13. Germline CDR1 and CDR2: SNHLY and FYNNEI. The CDR3 sequence is CASRTRTSGGILAKNIQYF. CDR3 DNA: TGTGCCAGCCGCACAAGGACTAGCGGGGGAATACTAGCCAAAAACATTCAGTACTTC.

The chain employs TRBV18 and TRBJ2-5, with 8 bases lining up with TRBD1. The V gene's germline CDR1 is KGHSH and CDR2 LQKENI. The CDR3 contains 19 residues. Trimming removed 2 bases from V and 0 bases from J; junction bases left unmatched: 14. The CDR3 coding sequence is TGTGCCAGCTCACCAGCATGGACAGGGACGGGGTTAGACCAAGAGACCCAGTACTTC. Translation: CASSPAWTGTGLDQETQYF.

This CDR3 reads CASSEARQGYNEQFF. CDR3 sequence (DNA): TGTGCCAGCAGTGAAGCCCGCCAGGGGTACAATGAGCAGTTCTTC. The genes are TRBV6-1 and TRBJ2-1, with D tentatively TRBD1 (6 bases). Trimming left V 0 bases short and J 4 bases short, with 10 bases between. Germline CDR1 is MNHNS and CDR2 is SASEGT. CDR3 length: 15 residues.

The rearrangement joins TRBV7-2 to TRBJ2-3, with 8 bases lining up with TRBD2. Per the germline V gene, CDR1 is SGHTA and CDR2 is FQGNSA. Trimming took 3 bases from V and 4 from J; bases not matched to a gene: 3. This CDR3 spans 14 amino acids. CDR3 in amino acids: CASSFDGGADTQYF. The CDR3 DNA is TGTGCCAGCAGCTTTGACGGGGGGGCAGATACGCAGTATTTT.

This clone came up once. The chain couples TRBV7-2 to TRBJ2-5, with a tentative D call TRBD2 (6 bases). CDR3 length: 13 residues. V was pared by 6 bases and J by 4 bases, with 12 bases between. CDR1 is SGHTA, CDR2 FQGNSA, per germline. CDR3 sequence reads: CASRTIGGETQYF. In nucleotides, the CDR3 is TGTGCCAGCAGAACCATCGGGGGAGAGACCCAGTACTTC. Together with reference TRBV7-2 and TRBJ2-5, the CDR3 gives the full variable domain: GAGVSQSPSNKVTEKGKDVELRCDPISGHTALYWYRQSLGQGLEFLIYFQGNSAPDKSGLPSDRFSAERTGGSVSTLTIQRTQQEDSAVYLCASRTIGGETQYFGPGTRLLVL.

The J gene is TRBJ2-5, the V gene TRBV5-1; 7 bases match TRBD1. The CDR3 extends over 16 amino acids. The trim removed 0 bases at V and 4 bases at J, leaving 9 bases unmatched. Germline CDR1 reads SGHRS; CDR2 reads YFSETQ. CDR3 protein: CASSLAGDSRGETQYF. The CDR3 DNA sequence: TGCGCCAGCAGCTTGGCTGGGGACAGCCGGGGAGAGACCCAGTACTTC.